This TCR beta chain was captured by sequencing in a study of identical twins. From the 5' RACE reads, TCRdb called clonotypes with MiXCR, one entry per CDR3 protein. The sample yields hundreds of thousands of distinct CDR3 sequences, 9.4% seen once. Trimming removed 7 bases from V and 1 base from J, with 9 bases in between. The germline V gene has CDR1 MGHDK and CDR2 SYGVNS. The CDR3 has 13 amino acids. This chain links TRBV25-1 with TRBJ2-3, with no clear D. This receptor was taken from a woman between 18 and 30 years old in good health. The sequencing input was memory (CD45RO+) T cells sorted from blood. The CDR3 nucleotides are TGTGCCAGCATGTTACCGGGCACAGATACGCAGTATTTT. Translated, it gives CASMLPGTDTQYF.